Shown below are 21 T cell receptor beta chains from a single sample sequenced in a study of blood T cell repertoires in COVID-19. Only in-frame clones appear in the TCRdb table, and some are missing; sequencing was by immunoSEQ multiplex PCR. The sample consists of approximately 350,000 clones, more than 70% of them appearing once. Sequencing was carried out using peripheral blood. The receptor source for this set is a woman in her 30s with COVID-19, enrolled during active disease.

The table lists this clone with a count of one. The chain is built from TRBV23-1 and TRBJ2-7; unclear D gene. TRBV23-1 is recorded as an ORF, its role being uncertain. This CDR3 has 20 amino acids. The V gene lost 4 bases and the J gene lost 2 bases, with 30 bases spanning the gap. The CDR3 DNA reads TGCGCCAGCAGTCGACTCCCAGCAGTCAAGGTCGGTGAGAGAGCCTACGAGCAGTACTTC. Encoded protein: CASSRLPAVKVGERAYEQYF.

The CDR3: CSARQGNNYGYTF. CDR3 DNA sequence: TGCAGCGCTCGACAGGGAAACAACTATGGCTACACCTTC. The V call is TRBV29-1, the J call TRBJ1-2; 7 bases fit TRBD1. J gave up 2 bases and V 7 bases, and 7 bases lay outside the gene matches. CDR3 size: 13 residues. CDR1 is SQVTM, CDR2 ANQGSEA, per germline.

CDR3: CASMSWSGYEQYV. Here the CDR3 DNA reads TGTGCCAGCATGTCGTGGAGCGGCTACGAGCAGTACGTC. The V and J genes are TRBV27 and TRBJ2-7; D perhaps matches TRBD2 (5 bases). The CDR3 loop spans 13 amino acids. The V gene lost 7 bases and the J gene lost 3 bases, with 13 bases spanning the gap. The germline V gene has CDR1 MNHEY and CDR2 SMNVEV (reference sequence).

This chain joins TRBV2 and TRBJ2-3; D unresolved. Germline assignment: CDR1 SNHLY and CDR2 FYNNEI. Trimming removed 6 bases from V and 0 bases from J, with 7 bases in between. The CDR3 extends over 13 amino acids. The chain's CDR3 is CASSGDSTDTQYF. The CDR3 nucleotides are TGTGCCAGCAGCGGAGATAGCACAGATACGCAGTATTTT.

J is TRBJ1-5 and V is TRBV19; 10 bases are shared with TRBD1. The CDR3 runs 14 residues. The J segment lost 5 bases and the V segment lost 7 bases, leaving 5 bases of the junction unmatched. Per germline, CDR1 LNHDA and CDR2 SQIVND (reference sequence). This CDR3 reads CASTIGTGDQPQHF. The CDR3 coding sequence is TGTGCCAGTACCATCGGGACAGGGGATCAGCCCCAGCATTTT.

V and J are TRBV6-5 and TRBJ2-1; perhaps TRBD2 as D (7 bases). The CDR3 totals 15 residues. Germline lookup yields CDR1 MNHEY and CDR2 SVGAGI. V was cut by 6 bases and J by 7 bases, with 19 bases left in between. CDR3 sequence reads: CASRRQRGRGNEQFF. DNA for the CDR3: TGTGCCAGCAGGCGCCAGAGGGGGAGGGGAAATGAGCAGTTCTTC.

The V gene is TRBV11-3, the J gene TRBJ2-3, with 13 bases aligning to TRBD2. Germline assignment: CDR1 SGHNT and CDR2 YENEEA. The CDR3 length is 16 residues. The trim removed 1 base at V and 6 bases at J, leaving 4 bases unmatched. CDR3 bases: TGTGCCAGCAGCTTAGGACTAGCGGGAGGATCTGATACGCAGTATTTT. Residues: CASSLGLAGGSDTQYF.

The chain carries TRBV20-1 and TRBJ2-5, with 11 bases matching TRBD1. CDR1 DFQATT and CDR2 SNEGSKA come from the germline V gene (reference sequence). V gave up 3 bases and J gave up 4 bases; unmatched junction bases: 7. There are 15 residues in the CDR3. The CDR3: CSASPGQGARETQYF. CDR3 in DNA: TGCAGTGCTAGTCCCGGACAGGGGGCTCGAGAGACCCAGTACTTC.

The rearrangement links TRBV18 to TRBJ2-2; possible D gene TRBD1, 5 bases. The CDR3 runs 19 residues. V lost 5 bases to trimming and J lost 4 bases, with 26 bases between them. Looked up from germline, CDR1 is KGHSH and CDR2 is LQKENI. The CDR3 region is CASSSRVGARSLSTGELFF. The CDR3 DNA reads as TGTGCCAGCTCAAGCAGGGTTGGGGCTCGGTCCCTAAGCACCGGGGAGCTGTTTTTT. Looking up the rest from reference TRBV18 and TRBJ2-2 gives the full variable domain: NAGVMQNPRHLVRRRGQEARLRCSPMKGHSHVYWYRQLPEEGLKFMVYLQKENIIDESGMPKERFSAEFPKEGPSILRIQQVVRGDSAAYFCASSSRVGARSLSTGELFFGEGSRLTVL.

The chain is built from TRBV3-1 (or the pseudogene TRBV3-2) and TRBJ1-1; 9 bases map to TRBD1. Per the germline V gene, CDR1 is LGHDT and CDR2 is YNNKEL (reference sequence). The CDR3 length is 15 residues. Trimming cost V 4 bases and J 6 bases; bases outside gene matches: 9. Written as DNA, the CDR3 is TGTGCCAGCAGCCCCTGGGACAGGGAGTATTCTGAAGCTTTCTTT. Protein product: CASSPWDREYSEAFF.

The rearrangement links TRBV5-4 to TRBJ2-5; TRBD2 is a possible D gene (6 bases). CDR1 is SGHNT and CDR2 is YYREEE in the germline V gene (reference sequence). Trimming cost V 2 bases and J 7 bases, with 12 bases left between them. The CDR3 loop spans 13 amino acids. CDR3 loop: CASSFRGEATQYF. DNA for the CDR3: TGTGCCAGCAGCTTTAGAGGGGAGGCGACCCAGTACTTC.

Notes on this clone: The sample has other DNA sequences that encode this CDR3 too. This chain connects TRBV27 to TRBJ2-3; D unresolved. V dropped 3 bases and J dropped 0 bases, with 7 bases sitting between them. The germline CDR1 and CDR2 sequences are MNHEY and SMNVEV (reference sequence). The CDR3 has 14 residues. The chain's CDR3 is CASSFGVSTDTQYF. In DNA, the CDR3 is TGTGCCAGCAGTTTTGGAGTCAGCACAGATACGCAGTATTTT.

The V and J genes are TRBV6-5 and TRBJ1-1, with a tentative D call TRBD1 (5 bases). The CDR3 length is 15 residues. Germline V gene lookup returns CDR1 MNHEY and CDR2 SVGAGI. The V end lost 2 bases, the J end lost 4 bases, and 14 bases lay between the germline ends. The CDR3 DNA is TGTGCCAGCAGTTACGAGGGGAGGATGGGCACTGAAGCTTTCTTT. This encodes CASSYEGRMGTEAFF.

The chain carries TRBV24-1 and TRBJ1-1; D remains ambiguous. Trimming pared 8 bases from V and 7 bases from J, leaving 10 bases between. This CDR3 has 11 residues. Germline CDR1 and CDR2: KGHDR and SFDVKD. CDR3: CATNGLVEAFF. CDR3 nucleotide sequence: TGTGCCACCAACGGCCTAGTTGAAGCTTTCTTT.

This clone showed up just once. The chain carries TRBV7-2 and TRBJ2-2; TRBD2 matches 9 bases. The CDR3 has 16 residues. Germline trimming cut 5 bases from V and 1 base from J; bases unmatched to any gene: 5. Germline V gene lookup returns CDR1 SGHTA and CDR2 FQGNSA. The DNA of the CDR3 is TGTGCCAGCAGCGATCTAGCGGGATTGAACACCGGGGAGCTGTTTTTT. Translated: CASSDLAGLNTGELFF.

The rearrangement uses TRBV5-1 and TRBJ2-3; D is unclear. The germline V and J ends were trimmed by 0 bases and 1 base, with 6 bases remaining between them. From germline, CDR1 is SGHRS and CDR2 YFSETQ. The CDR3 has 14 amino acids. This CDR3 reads CASSLDSGTDTQYF. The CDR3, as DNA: TGCGCCAGCAGCTTGGATTCTGGCACAGATACGCAGTATTTT.

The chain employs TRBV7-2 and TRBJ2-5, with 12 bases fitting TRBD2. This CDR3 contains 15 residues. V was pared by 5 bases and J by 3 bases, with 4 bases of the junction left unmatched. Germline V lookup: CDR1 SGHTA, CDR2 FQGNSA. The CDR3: CASSVRTSGEETQYF. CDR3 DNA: TGTGCCAGCAGCGTCCGGACTAGCGGGGAAGAGACCCAGTACTTC.

The CDR3 nucleotides are TGTGCCAGCAGCCCCAACAGGGTAGGGAACACTGAAGCTTTCTTT. Translated, it gives CASSPNRVGNTEAFF. The rearrangement uses TRBV27 and TRBJ1-1; D possibly corresponds to TRBD1 (6 bases). The CDR3 contains 15 residues. Germline CDR1 and CDR2: MNHEY and SMNVEV (reference sequence). V was cut by 6 bases and J by 1 base, with 15 bases left in between.

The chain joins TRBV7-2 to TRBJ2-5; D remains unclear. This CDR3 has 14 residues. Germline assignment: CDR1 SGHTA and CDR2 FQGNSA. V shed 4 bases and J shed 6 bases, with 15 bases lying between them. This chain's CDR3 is CASSSLGWSQTQYF. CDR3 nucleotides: TGTGCCAGCAGCTCCTTGGGTTGGAGTCAGACCCAGTACTTC.

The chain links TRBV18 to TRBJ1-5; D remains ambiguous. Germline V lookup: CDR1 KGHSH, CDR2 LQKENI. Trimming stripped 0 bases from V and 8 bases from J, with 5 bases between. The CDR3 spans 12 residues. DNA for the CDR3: TGTGCCAGCTCACCACCCTCGGAGCCCCAGCATTTT. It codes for CASSPPSEPQHF.

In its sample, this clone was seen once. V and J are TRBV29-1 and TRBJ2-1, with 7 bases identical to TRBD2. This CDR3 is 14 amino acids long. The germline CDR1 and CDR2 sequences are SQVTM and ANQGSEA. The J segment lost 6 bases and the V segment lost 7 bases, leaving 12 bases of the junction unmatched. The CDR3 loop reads CSAGGTTSSNEQFF. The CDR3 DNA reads TGCAGCGCCGGTGGGACTACCTCAAGCAATGAGCAGTTCTTC.